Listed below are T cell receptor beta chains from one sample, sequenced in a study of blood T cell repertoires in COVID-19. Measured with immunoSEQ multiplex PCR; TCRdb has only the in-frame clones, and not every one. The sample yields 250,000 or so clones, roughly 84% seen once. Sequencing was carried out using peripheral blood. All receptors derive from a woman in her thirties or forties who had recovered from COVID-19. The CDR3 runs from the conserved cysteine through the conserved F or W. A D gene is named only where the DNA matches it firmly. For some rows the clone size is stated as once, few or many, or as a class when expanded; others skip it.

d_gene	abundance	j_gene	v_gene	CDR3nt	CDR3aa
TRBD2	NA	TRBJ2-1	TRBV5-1	TGCGCCAGCAGGTACACGGGGGGCTCCTACAATGAGCAGTTCTTC	CASRYTGGSYNEQFF
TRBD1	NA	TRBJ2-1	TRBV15	TGTGCCACCAGCCGCACGACCAGAGACAGGGGGAGGAATGAGCAGTTCTTC	CATSRTTRDRGRNEQFF
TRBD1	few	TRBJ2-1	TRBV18	TGTGCCAGCTCCTTCGTCACAGGGGTTAACAATGAGCAGTTCTTC	CASSFVTGVNNEQFF
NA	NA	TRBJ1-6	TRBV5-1	TGCGCCAGCAGCTTGGGGCGGGGGGCTGATTCACCCCTCCACTTT	CASSLGRGADSPLHF
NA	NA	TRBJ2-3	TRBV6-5	TGTGCCAGCAGAGGGACAAATACAGATACGCAGTATTTT	CASRGTNTDTQYF
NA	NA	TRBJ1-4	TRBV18	TGTGCCAGCTCACCAGCGTTAGCGGGGTTCGGGGAAAAACTGTTTTTT	CASSPALAGFGEKLFF
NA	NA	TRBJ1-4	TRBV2	TGTGCCAGCACTGGTCGCAGCGCAACTAATGAAAAACTGTTTTTT	CASTGRSATNEKLFF
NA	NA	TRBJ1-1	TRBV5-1	TGCGCCAGCAGCTTGGCCGTGGAGGCGAACGAAGCTTTCTTT	CASSLAVEANEAFF
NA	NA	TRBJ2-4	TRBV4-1	TGCGCCAGCAGCCAAGGGCTAGTTCCGGGACTTTTGACTTTAGCCAAAAACATTCAGTACTTC	CASSQGLVPGLLTLAKNIQYF
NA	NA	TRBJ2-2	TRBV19	TGTGCCAGTAGTATATATTCGGGGAGGGAGCTGTTTTTT	CASSIYSGRELFF
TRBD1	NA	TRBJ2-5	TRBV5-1	TGCGCCAGCAGCTTTTTACCGGGACAGGGGCCTCTTACAGAAGAGACCCAGTACTTC	CASSFLPGQGPLTEETQYF
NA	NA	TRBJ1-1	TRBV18	TGTGCCAGCTCACCAGACATTGACGCTGAAGCTTTCTTT	CASSPDIDAEAFF
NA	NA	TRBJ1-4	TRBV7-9	TGTGCCACCCTCAGATCAACTAATGAAAAACTGTTTTTT	CATLRSTNEKLFF
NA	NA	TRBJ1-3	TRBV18	TGTGCCAGCTCACCACCGAGTATTGGAAACACCATATATTTT	CASSPPSIGNTIYF
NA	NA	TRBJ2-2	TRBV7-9	TGTGCCAGCAGCTCGGCCAGGGGCAGGGGCACCGGGGAGCTGTTTTTT	CASSSARGRGTGELFF
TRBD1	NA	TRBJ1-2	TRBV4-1	TGCGCCAGCAGCCAAGATGTATTGGACAGGGGGCTTGGCTACACCTTC	CASSQDVLDRGLGYTF
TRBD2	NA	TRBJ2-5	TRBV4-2	TGTGCCAGCAGCCAAGTTGGGGCTAGCGGGGGTGAGACCCAGTACTTC	CASSQVGASGGETQYF
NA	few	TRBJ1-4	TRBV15	TGTGCCACCAGCAGAGATCTCGGGTATGGGAATGAAAAACTGTTTTTT	CATSRDLGYGNEKLFF
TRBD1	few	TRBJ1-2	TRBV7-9	TGTGCCAGCAGCTTCCTGACAGGGAACTATGGCTACACCTTC	CASSFLTGNYGYTF
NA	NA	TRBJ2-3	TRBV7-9	TGTGCCAGCAGCTTTTCGTTAGATACGCAGTATTTT	CASSFSLDTQYF
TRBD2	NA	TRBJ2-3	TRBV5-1	TGCGCCAGCAGTACCGGGCTAGCGGCAGATACGCAGTATTTT	CASSTGLAADTQYF
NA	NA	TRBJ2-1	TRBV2	TGTGCCAGCAGTCCTCTACTAGTTGGGTCGGAGCAGTTCTTC	CASSPLLVGSEQFF
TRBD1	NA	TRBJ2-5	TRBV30	TGTGCCTGGAAGCGACAGGGACAAGAGACCCAGTACTTC	CAWKRQGQETQYF
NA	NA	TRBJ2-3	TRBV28	TGTGCCAGCAGTTTCGGGGTCGGCCGCACAGATACGCAGTATTTT	CASSFGVGRTDTQYF
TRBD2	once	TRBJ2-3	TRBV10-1	TGCGCCAGCAGCGGGGGGGCCACAGATACGCAGTATTTT	CASSGGATDTQYF
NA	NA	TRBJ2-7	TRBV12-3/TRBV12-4	TGTGCCAGCAGTTTGAACACGTACTACGAGCAGTACTTC	CASSLNTYYEQYF
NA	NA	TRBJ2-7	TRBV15	TGTGCCACCAGCGCCGGGACTCCCTACGTCAACGAGCAGTACTTC	CATSAGTPYVNEQYF
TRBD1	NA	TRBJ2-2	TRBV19	TGTGCCAGTAGTATAGATAGCCGGACAGGGAACACCGGGGAGCTGTTTTTT	CASSIDSRTGNTGELFF
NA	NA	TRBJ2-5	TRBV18	TGTGCCAGCTCACCTCAAGGAGGTCGGGGAGAGACCCAGTACTTC	CASSPQGGRGETQYF
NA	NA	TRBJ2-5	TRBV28	TGTGCCAGCAGTCCCAGGACTCCGCAGGGGATGGAGACCCAGTACTTC	CASSPRTPQGMETQYF
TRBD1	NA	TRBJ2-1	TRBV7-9	TGTGCCAGCAGCTTTAGGGGACAGGGGGTTATTGAGCAGTTCTTC	CASSFRGQGVIEQFF
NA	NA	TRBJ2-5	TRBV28	TGTGCCAGCAGTTTGCTTACAGGGCTTCGGGAGACCCAGTACTTC	CASSLLTGLRETQYF
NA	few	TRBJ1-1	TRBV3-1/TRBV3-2	TGTGCCAGCAGCCAAGCAGTGAACACTGAAGCTTTCTTT	CASSQAVNTEAFF
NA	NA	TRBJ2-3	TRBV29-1	TGCAGCGTTGAGCCCCTCAGGGCTACCACAGATACGCAGTATTTT	CSVEPLRATTDTQYF
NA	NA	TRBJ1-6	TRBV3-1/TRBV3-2	TGTGCCAGCAGCCAAGTGGGAGGTTCTAATTCACCCCTCCACTTT	CASSQVGGSNSPLHF
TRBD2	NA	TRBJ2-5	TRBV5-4	TGTGCCAGCAGCTTGCCCGGGGGGGGAGAGACCCAGTACTTC	CASSLPGGGETQYF
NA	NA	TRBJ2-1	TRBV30	TGTGCCTGGAGTTTTCAGTCGAACTCCTACAATGAGCAGTTCTTC	CAWSFQSNSYNEQFF
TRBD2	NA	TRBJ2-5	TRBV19	TGTGCCAGTAGTATTGGGCTAGCGGGGGTTGAGACCCAGTACTTC	CASSIGLAGVETQYF
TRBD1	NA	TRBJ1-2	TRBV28	TGTGCCAGCAGTTTCGGACAGGGCTACTATGGCTACACCTTC	CASSFGQGYYGYTF
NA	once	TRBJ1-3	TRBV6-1	TGTGCCACTTCAAATCCGAGCTCTGGAAACACCATATATTTT	CATSNPSSGNTIYF
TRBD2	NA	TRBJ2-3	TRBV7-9	TGTGCCAGCAGCTTAAAAGGAGCGGGGTCCCTCCCAGATACGCAGTATTTT	CASSLKGAGSLPDTQYF
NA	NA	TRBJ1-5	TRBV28	TGTGCCACAGACCCCAGGGGCAATCAGCCCCAGCATTTT	CATDPRGNQPQHF
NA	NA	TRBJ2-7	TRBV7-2	TGTGCCAGCAGTACAGGTTATTCCTACGAGCAGTACTTC	CASSTGYSYEQYF
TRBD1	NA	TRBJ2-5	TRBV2	TGTGCCAGCAAGCATTGGACAGGGGTTGAAGAGACCCAGTACTTC	CASKHWTGVEETQYF
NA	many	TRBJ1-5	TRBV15	TGTGCCACCAGCAGAACAGGGACGGGGAATCAGCCCCAGCATTTT	CATSRTGTGNQPQHF
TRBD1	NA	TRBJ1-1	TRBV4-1	TGCGCCAGCAGCCTACAACCCGGACAGGGGGCATGGAACACTGAAGCTTTCTTT	CASSLQPGQGAWNTEAFF
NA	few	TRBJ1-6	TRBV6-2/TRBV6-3	TGTGCCAGCAGCCTTACTCCGAGTAATTCACCCCTCCACTTT	CASSLTPSNSPLHF
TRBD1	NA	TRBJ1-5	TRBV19	TGTGCCAGTAACCCCCCCGGGACAGGGGGCAATCAGCCCCAGCATTTT	CASNPPGTGGNQPQHF
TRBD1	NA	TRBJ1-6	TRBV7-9	TGTGCCAGCAGCCAGGCCGCGGGGACAGGGGCGTACAATTCACCCCTCCACTTT	CASSQAAGTGAYNSPLHF
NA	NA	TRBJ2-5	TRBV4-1	TGCGCCAGCAGCGACCCCGGGAAACAAGAGACCCAGTACTTC	CASSDPGKQETQYF
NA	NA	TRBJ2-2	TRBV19	TGTGCCACCTCCCGCCACCAGCGGAACACCGGGGAGCTGTTTTTT	CATSRHQRNTGELFF
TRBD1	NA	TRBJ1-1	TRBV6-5	TGTGCCAGCGGGACAGGGGACCTCATGAACACTGAAGCTTTCTTT	CASGTGDLMNTEAFF
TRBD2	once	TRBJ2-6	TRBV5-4	TGTGCCAGCAGCGCCGGGGGGGGTACCTCTGGGGCCAACGTCCTGACTTTC	CASSAGGGTSGANVLTF